This T cell receptor beta chain was retrieved from a study of blood T cell repertoires in COVID-19. Some clones are missing from TCRdb's copy, which holds only in-frame ones; the method was immunoSEQ multiplex PCR. In the table there are about 230,000 clones, more than 65% of which are singletons. This clone was seen a few times. V was clipped by 5 bases and J by 4 bases, with 15 bases between them. This CDR3 region has 14 residues. The germline gives CDR1 SGHNT, CDR2 YYREEE (reference sequence). The sequence derives from a man aged 40-49 years who had recovered from COVID-19. This chain uses TRBV5-4 with TRBJ1-2, with a tentative D call TRBD1 (6 bases). Sequencing used peripheral blood. CDR3 sequence: CASSYREGPYGYTF. Written as DNA, the CDR3 is TGTGCCAGCAGTTACAGGGAGGGACCCTATGGCTACACCTTC.